What follows are 25 T cell receptor beta chains derived from one specimen sequenced in a study of T cell responses to AZD1222 COVID-19 vaccine. The method was immunoSEQ multiplex PCR; TCRdb's version includes in-frame clones alone and lacks a portion of them. The data contain 99,000 or so clones, around nine tenths of them singletons. The source material was peripheral blood, sampled 28 days after the second dose of the MenACWY control vaccine. These receptor sequences come from an adult who received the MenACWY meningococcal vaccine as a control.

The rearrangement uses TRBV11-2 and TRBJ2-1; 11 positions agree with TRBD2. From germline, CDR1 is SGHAT and CDR2 FQNNGV. This CDR3 region has 16 residues. Trimming took 3 bases from V and 6 from J; bases not matched to a gene: 7. CDR3 loop: CASSFEVAGGRNEQFF. CDR3 sequence (DNA): TGTGCCAGCAGCTTTGAAGTAGCGGGGGGGCGCAATGAGCAGTTCTTC.

The chain uses TRBV29-1 and TRBJ2-2; D perhaps matches TRBD1 (6 bases). This CDR3 has 12 amino acids. The V gene's germline CDR1 is SQVTM and CDR2 ANQGSEA. V was pared by 4 bases and J by 5 bases, with 8 bases between. The CDR3 reads CSVVQGTGELFF. The CDR3 DNA reads as TGCAGCGTTGTTCAGGGGACCGGGGAGCTGTTTTTT.

The CDR3 protein is CASRVDREESQPQHF. CDR3 nucleotide sequence: TGTGCCAGCAGAGTTGACAGGGAGGAAAGTCAGCCCCAGCATTTT. V and J are TRBV2 and TRBJ1-5; TRBD1 matches 7 bases. The germline CDR1 and CDR2 sequences are SNHLY and FYNNEI. This CDR3 spans 15 amino acids. Trimming at V came to 6 bases and at J to 6 bases, leaving 11 bases not matched to a gene.

The CDR3 coding sequence is TGCGCCAGCAGCTTAGAAGAGGGAGTAGGAGAAGAGACCCAGTACTTC. Protein product: CASSLEEGVGEETQYF. This chain joins TRBV5-1 and TRBJ2-5; tentatively, D is TRBD2 (5 bases). The ends were cut back, 2 bases at V and 3 bases at J, with 17 bases in the middle. The CDR3 loop spans 16 amino acids. Germline CDR1 is SGHRS and CDR2 is YFSETQ.

V gene TRBV19 combines with J gene TRBJ1-1; perhaps TRBD1 as D (5 bases). Trimming removed 6 bases at V and 3 bases at J, with 11 bases between. CDR3 length: 13 residues. CDR1 LNHDA and CDR2 SQIVND come from the germline V gene (reference sequence). The CDR3 protein is CASSVRGDTEAFF. The CDR3, as DNA: TGTGCCAGTAGCGTGCGGGGGGACACTGAAGCTTTCTTT.

The table lists this clone with a few counts. V and J are TRBV7-8 and TRBJ1-2, with D perhaps matching TRBD1 (6 bases). CDR1 is SGHVS, CDR2 FQNEAQ, per germline. The CDR3 consists of 14 residues. V lost 4 bases, J lost 4 bases, and 13 bases lay in between. The CDR3 DNA is TGTGCCAGCAGCTCTACAGGGAGGGTCTATGGCTACACCTTC. This encodes CASSSTGRVYGYTF.

This chain connects TRBV27 to TRBJ2-3; 7 bases align to TRBD1. Trimming cost V 6 bases and J 7 bases; bases outside gene matches: 10. The CDR3 runs 14 residues. CDR1 and CDR2 from the germline V gene are MNHEY and SMNVEV (reference sequence). The CDR3 DNA reads as TGTGCCAGCAGGAGCCCTAACAGGGGATATACGCAGTATTTT. Residues: CASRSPNRGYTQYF.

The chain is built from TRBV6-5 and TRBJ2-3; a weak D match, TRBD1 (5 bases). The CDR3 consists of 15 residues. Between the trimmed V and J ends, which lost 7 bases and 0 bases, there was a span of 14 bases. From germline, CDR1 is MNHEY and CDR2 SVGAGI. The CDR3 spells CASIADRKSTDTQYF. For the CDR3, the DNA is TGTGCCAGCATTGCCGACAGAAAGAGCACAGATACGCAGTATTTT.

V and J are TRBV7-9 and TRBJ1-3, with D tentatively TRBD1 (6 bases). The CDR3 has 16 amino acids. The germline V gene has CDR1 SEHNR and CDR2 FQNEAQ (reference sequence). V was clipped by 3 bases and J by 0 bases, with 12 bases between them. The CDR3 region is CASSLGGGSSGNTIYF. The CDR3 bases are TGTGCCAGCAGCTTGGGGGGCGGTAGCTCTGGAAACACCATATATTTT.

The rearrangement uses TRBV19 and TRBJ1-1; unclear D gene. With 10 bases removed from V and 2 bases from J, the gap between germline ends came to 17 bases. The length of the CDR3 is 14 residues. Germline V gives CDR1 LNHDA, CDR2 SQIVND (reference sequence). CDR3 amino acids: CATRRGGGNTEAFF. CDR3 in DNA: TGTGCCACTCGCCGGGGAGGTGGTAACACTGAAGCTTTCTTT.

This rearrangement joins TRBV11-1 to TRBJ2-1, with D possibly TRBD1 on 5 matching bases. CDR3 length equals 13 residues. Trimming took off 4 bases at V and 5 bases at J, with 9 bases between the two ends. Germline assignment: CDR1 SGHAT and CDR2 FQDESV (reference sequence). CDR3 amino acids: CASSSQGDNEQFF. The DNA for the CDR3 is TGTGCCAGCAGCTCCCAAGGGGACAATGAGCAGTTCTTC. The full variable domain, rest sourced from reference TRBV11-1 and TRBJ2-1, is EAEVAQSPRYKITEKSQAVAFWCDPISGHATLYWYRQILGQGPELLVQFQDESVVDDSQLPKDRFSAERLKGVDSTLKIQPAELGDSAMYLCASSSQGDNEQFFGPGTRLTVL.

The rearrangement links TRBV6-5 to TRBJ1-6, with a possible D match to TRBD1 (6 bases). The V gene's germline CDR1 is MNHEY and CDR2 SVGAGI. This CDR3 contains 15 residues. Deletions cut 0 bases from V and 7 bases from J, with 10 bases between. CDR3 in DNA: TGTGCCAGCAGTTACTCTGGGGGCTACAATTCACCCCTCCACTTT. Amino acids: CASSYSGGYNSPLHF.

The chain recombines TRBV19 with TRBJ2-7; TRBD2 is a possible D gene (5 bases). The CDR3 has 14 residues. Trimming took 9 bases from V and 0 from J, leaving 15 bases between them. CDR1 LNHDA and CDR2 SQIVND come from the germline V gene (reference sequence). The CDR3 DNA sequence: TGTGCCAGCAGGAGCGGCTCTAGCTCCTACGAGCAGTACTTC. This encodes CASRSGSSSYEQYF.

Concerning this clone itself: At one end, the junction sequence differs from germline, possibly due to a read error. The chain uses TRBV7-7 and TRBJ1-3, with unresolved D. CDR3 size: 17 residues. The germline V gene encodes CDR1 SSHAT and CDR2 FNYEAQ (reference sequence). The CDR3 sequence is CASSLAPPGLAGNTIYF. As DNA, the CDR3 is TGTGCTAGCAGCTTAGCGCCCCCCGGTCTGGCTGGAAACACCATATATTTT. The full variable domain, rest sourced from reference TRBV7-7 and TRBJ1-3, is GAGVSQSPRYKVTKRGQDVTLRCDPISSHATLYWYQQALGQGPEFLTYFNYEAQPDKSGLPSDRFSAERPEGSISTLTIQRTEQRDSAMYRCASSLAPPGLAGNTIYFGEGSWLTVV.

The chain has TRBV4-1 and TRBJ1-2; D uncertain. Germline lookup yields CDR1 MGHRA and CDR2 YSYEKL. Trimming took off 2 bases at V and 2 bases at J, with 21 bases between the two ends. The CDR3 sequence is 18 residues long. As DNA, the CDR3 is TGCGCCAGCAGCCAACCCACGGACGGAAAGAGTTGGAACTATGGCTACACCTTC. This gives the protein CASSQPTDGKSWNYGYTF.

This rearrangement joins TRBV10-3 to TRBJ1-1, with D hard to call. The V gene's germline CDR1 is ENHRY and CDR2 SYGVKD. The CDR3 sequence is 14 residues long. Trimming left V 0 bases short and J 4 bases short, with 9 bases between. CDR3 sequence: CAISESKLSTEAFF. The CDR3 DNA reads as TGTGCCATCAGTGAGTCGAAACTGAGCACTGAAGCTTTCTTT.

This clone was counted only a few times. Here the CDR3 DNA reads TGCGCCAGCAGGCTCGGACCATCGAACACTGAAGCTTTCTTT. This sequence encodes CASRLGPSNTEAFF. This sequence joins TRBV10-2 and TRBJ1-1; D ambiguous. CDR1 WSHSY and CDR2 SAAADI come from the germline V gene. The CDR3 runs to 14 residues. Between the trimmed V and J ends, which lost 6 bases and 1 base, there was a span of 12 bases.

This rearrangement joins TRBV28 to TRBJ1-1; D unclear. V was clipped by 7 bases and J by 0 bases, with 12 bases between them. The CDR3 contains 14 residues. Germline V CDR1 and CDR2: MDHEN, SYDVKM. The CDR3 DNA reads TGTGCCAGCAATAAGGCCATTATGAACACTGAAGCTTTCTTT. Protein: CASNKAIMNTEAFF.

This rearrangement joins TRBV4-3 to TRBJ2-7; no clear D gene. This CDR3 comprises 14 residues. The ends were cut back, 0 bases at V and 0 bases at J, with 6 bases in the middle. CDR1 and CDR2 (germline): LGHNA, YSLEER. The CDR3 bases are TGCGCCAGCAGCCAAGACACGGACTCCTACGAGCAGTACTTC. The encoded protein is CASSQDTDSYEQYF.

This chain links TRBV19 with TRBJ2-5; 8 nucleotides agree with TRBD2. Germline assignment: CDR1 LNHDA and CDR2 SQIVND (reference sequence). Trimming took 2 bases from V and 4 from J; bases not matched to a gene: 9. The CDR3 is 16 residues long. The CDR3 sequence is CASSITGGAPRETQYF. CDR3 nucleotide sequence: TGTGCCAGTAGTATAACGGGGGGGGCCCCACGAGAGACCCAGTACTTC.

The rearrangement links TRBV7-8 to TRBJ1-5; the D gene is possibly TRBD1 (6 bases). Germline CDR1 is SGHVS and CDR2 is FQNEAQ. CDR3 length equals 16 residues. Trimming left V 3 bases short and J 0 bases short, with 12 bases between. CDR3: CASSLYQGFSNQPQHF. In DNA, the CDR3 is TGTGCCAGCAGCTTGTACCAGGGGTTTAGCAATCAGCCCCAGCATTTT.

The chain recombines TRBV28 with TRBJ1-5; D unclear. This CDR3 has 13 amino acids. The V and J ends lost 1 base and 3 bases respectively, with 4 bases between them. CDR1 is MDHEN, CDR2 SYDVKM, per germline. CDR3 in DNA: TGTGCCAGCAGTTTATCGACCAATCAGCCCCAGCATTTT. Translating it yields CASSLSTNQPQHF.

V usage is TRBV6-5 and J usage is TRBJ1-5; no reliable D call. Germline CDR1 reads MNHEY; CDR2 reads SVGAGI. V was shortened by 6 bases and J by 4 bases, with 10 bases between the two germline ends. The CDR3 has 13 residues. For the CDR3, the DNA is TGTGCCAGCAGGAAGGGTCAGAATCAGCCCCAGCATTTT. Translating it yields CASRKGQNQPQHF.

The chain employs TRBV28 and TRBJ1-3, with unresolved D. Trimming cost V 1 base and J 4 bases, with 11 bases left between them. Germline V gene lookup returns CDR1 MDHEN and CDR2 SYDVKM. The CDR3 is made up of 15 amino acids. The CDR3 loop reads CASSLSRAPGNTIYF. The CDR3 nucleotides are TGTGCCAGCAGTTTATCGAGGGCGCCGGGAAACACCATATATTTT.

The chain uses TRBV3-1 (or the pseudogene TRBV3-2) and TRBJ1-2, with 11 bases identical to TRBD1. CDR1 is LGHDT and CDR2 is YNNKEL in the germline V gene (reference sequence). There are 14 residues in the CDR3. With 3 bases clipped from V and 8 bases from J, the junction kept 5 bases outside the gene matches. CDR3 region: CASSHGQGAQGYTF. The CDR3, as DNA: TGTGCCAGCAGCCACGGACAGGGGGCGCAGGGCTACACCTTC.